Shown below are 23 T cell receptor beta chains from a single sample sequenced in a study of blood T cell repertoires in COVID-19. Data came from immunoSEQ multiplex PCR; TCRdb stores just in-frame clones and leaves some out. The sample carries roughly 360,000 clones, roughly 90% recorded once. Material: PBMCs or T cells enriched from blood (not recorded which). The receptors come from a woman aged 30 to 39 with acute COVID-19.

The chain uses TRBV5-1 and TRBJ2-7; possibly TRBD1 for D (7 bases). This CDR3 has 15 amino acids. Trimming shortened V by 4 bases and J by 2 bases, and 16 bases separated the two germline ends. Germline CDR1 reads SGHRS; CDR2 reads YFSETQ. As DNA, the CDR3 is TGCGCCAGCAGCCCGAGACAGGGAGGAACCTACGAGCAGTACTTC. It specifies CASSPRQGGTYEQYF.

This clone appeared a single time. The V gene is TRBV19, the J gene TRBJ2-2; TRBD1 might be the D (6 bases). The CDR3 is 15 residues long. Germline V CDR1 and CDR2: LNHDA, SQIVND (reference sequence). V lost 4 bases, J lost 6 bases, and 15 bases lay in between. DNA of the CDR3: TGTGCCAGTAGTACCCAGGGACAATGGTCCGGGGAGCTGTTTTTT. Protein: CASSTQGQWSGELFF.

The CDR3 loop reads CASRVGVYSNQPQHF. The CDR3 DNA reads TGTGCCAGCAGAGTGGGAGTTTATAGCAATCAGCCCCAGCATTTT. The chain employs TRBV2 and TRBJ1-5; D unresolved. From germline, CDR1 is SNHLY and CDR2 FYNNEI. The CDR3 spans 15 residues. Trimming cost V 6 bases and J 0 bases, with 12 bases left between them.

J is TRBJ1-2 and V is TRBV7-2, with 8 bases that match TRBD1. There are 17 residues in the CDR3. V dropped 5 bases and J dropped 3; count of bases not matched to a gene: 14. CDR1 SGHTA and CDR2 FQGNSA come from the germline V gene. In DNA, the CDR3 is TGTGCCAGCAGCCCCGGACAGGGTATTGGGTTTGACTATGGCTACACCTTC. Translating gives CASSPGQGIGFDYGYTF.

This chain joins TRBV30 and TRBJ1-2; 12 nucleotides align to TRBD1. CDR1 and CDR2 (germline): GTSNPN, SVGIG (reference sequence). The junction had 6 bases not matched to a gene; V was cut back by 4 bases and J by 6 bases. This CDR3 has 14 residues. The CDR3 spells CAWTPGQGAHGYTF. CDR3 nucleotide sequence: TGTGCCTGGACCCCGGGACAGGGGGCGCATGGCTACACCTTC.

In this sample, this clone turned up a few times. The rearrangement joins TRBV2 to TRBJ1-1; D is possibly TRBD1 (5 bases). V lost 6 bases, J lost 10 bases, and 15 bases lay in between. The CDR3 consists of 12 residues. Germline V gene lookup returns CDR1 SNHLY and CDR2 FYNNEI. CDR3 in DNA: TGTGCCAGCAGGGGCGGGACTCTGGGAGCTTTCTTT. The encoded protein is CASRGGTLGAFF.

A few counts support this clone. CDR3 residues: CASSLRLAGGDTYNEQFF. CDR3 nucleotides: TGTGCCAGCAGCCTGCGACTAGCGGGGGGGGATACCTACAATGAGCAGTTCTTC. V is TRBV4-2 and J is TRBJ2-1, with 14 bases aligning to TRBD2. The germline V gene encodes CDR1 LGHNA and CDR2 YNFKEQ. V lost 4 bases, J lost 2 bases, and 7 bases stayed unmatched. The CDR3 loop spans 18 amino acids.

V is TRBV7-8 and J is TRBJ2-2, with a tentative D call TRBD1 (5 bases). This CDR3 comprises 14 residues. Between the trimmed V and J ends, which lost 8 bases and 5 bases, there was a span of 15 bases. Germline CDR1 reads SGHVS; CDR2 reads FQNEAQ. The CDR3 DNA follows: TGTGCCAGCGGGGCCGACAGCAGGACCGGGGAGCTGTTTTTT. Its protein product is CASGADSRTGELFF.

The chain joins TRBV9 to TRBJ2-2; 8 bases line up with TRBD2. V gave up 4 bases and J gave up 5 bases; unmatched junction bases: 10. Per germline, CDR1 SGDLS and CDR2 YYNGEE. CDR3 size: 16 residues. The CDR3 loop reads CASSLSGGPGTGELFF. CDR3 bases: TGTGCCAGCAGCCTGAGCGGGGGCCCGGGGACCGGGGAGCTGTTTTTT.

The V gene is TRBV7-3, the J gene TRBJ1-1, with TRBD1 matching 7 bases. This CDR3 contains 15 residues. The ends lost 0 bases at V and 5 bases at J; junction bases unmatched: 6. The germline V gene encodes CDR1 SGHTA and CDR2 FQGTGA. The CDR3 DNA is TGTGCCAGCAGCTTAACCCAGGGGGTTGAGACTGAAGCTTTCTTT. As protein: CASSLTQGVETEAFF.

The J gene is TRBJ1-1, the V gene TRBV18, with 12 positions matching TRBD1. The CDR3 totals 15 residues. V lost 4 bases, J lost 1 base, and 1 base stayed unmatched. Germline V gene lookup returns CDR1 KGHSH and CDR2 LQKENI. This CDR3 reads CASSRGQGANTEAFF. CDR3 coding DNA: TGTGCCAGCTCACGGGGACAGGGGGCGAACACTGAAGCTTTCTTT.

CDR3 DNA sequence: TGTGCCAGCAGTCCCGGCTGGGGACTAAGTCAGGGCTACACCTTC. Its protein product is CASSPGWGLSQGYTF. The J gene is TRBJ1-2, the V gene TRBV27; possibly TRBD1 for D (5 bases). This CDR3 is built from 15 residues. V shed 5 bases and J shed 8 bases, with 21 bases lying between them. The germline V gene encodes CDR1 MNHEY and CDR2 SMNVEV (reference sequence).

V is TRBV7-9 and J is TRBJ1-3; 7 positions agree with TRBD1. The CDR3 is made up of 16 amino acids. Losses at the gene ends were 5 bases for V and 2 bases for J; bases not matched to a gene: 9. Germline assignment: CDR1 SEHNR and CDR2 FQNEAQ (reference sequence). The CDR3 region has the DNA TGTGCCAGCAGCCTGACAGGGACAAATACTGGAAACACCATATATTTT. It codes for CASSLTGTNTGNTIYF. Full variable domain (outside the CDR3, taken from reference TRBV7-9 and TRBJ1-3): DTGVSQNPRHKITKRGQNVTFRCDPISEHNRLYWYRQTLGQGPEFLTYFQNEAQLEKSRLLSDRFSAERPKGSFSTLEIQRTEQGDSAMYLCASSLTGTNTGNTIYFGEGSWLTVV.

The V gene is TRBV5-1, the J gene TRBJ1-2; unclear D gene. V lost 0 bases, J lost 4 bases, and 10 bases lay in between. The CDR3 is made up of 14 amino acids. Per germline, CDR1 SGHRS and CDR2 YFSETQ. The CDR3 DNA reads as TGCGCCAGCAGCTTGGCGATTAACAGCTATGGCTACACCTTC. Its translation: CASSLAINSYGYTF. Supplemented by reference TRBV5-1 and TRBJ1-2, the full variable domain reads KAGVTQTPRYLIKTRGQQVTLSCSPISGHRSVSWYQQTPGQGLQFLFEYFSETQRNKGNFPGRFSGRQFSNSRSEMNVSTLELGDSALYLCASSLAINSYGYTFGSGTRLTVV.

The chain has TRBV6-5 and TRBJ1-6; TRBD1 matches 11 bases. V shed 6 bases and J 10 bases; nucleotides not matched to a gene: 8. This CDR3 spans 15 amino acids. The germline V gene has CDR1 MNHEY and CDR2 SVGAGI. The CDR3 DNA reads TGTGCCAGCAGCCCAGGACAGGGGGCCGGGTCACCCCTCCACTTT. Residues: CASSPGQGAGSPLHF.

With respect to this clone: The sample holds other DNA sequences that translate to the same CDR3. This sequence joins TRBV6-5 and TRBJ1-2; 7 bases agree with TRBD1. The CDR3 extends over 14 amino acids. Per germline, CDR1 MNHEY and CDR2 SVGAGI. V was clipped by 6 bases and J by 2 bases; unmatched bases: 6. CDR3: CASSRQGPNYGYTF. CDR3 in DNA: TGTGCCAGCAGCCGACAGGGACCAAACTATGGCTACACCTTC.

As for this clone: The missing conserved phenylalanine or tryptophan at the end of this CDR3 makes a read error likely. The limits of the CDR3 on the DNA are not certain, so only TCRdb's listed CDR3 is given. The J gene is TRBJ2-7, the V gene TRBV21-1; the table's D call of TRBD2 was not tested on the DNA. TRBV21-1 is listed as a pseudogene. From its first to its last residue, the CDR3 has 13 amino acids. This CDR3 is CASSNSGTPFRPL.

The V gene is TRBV6-1, the J gene TRBJ2-1; TRBD1 might be the D (6 bases). Trimming stripped 1 base from V and 4 bases from J, with 14 bases between. This CDR3 has 16 residues. Germline CDR1 is MNHNS and CDR2 is SASEGT. In DNA, the CDR3 is TGTGCCAGCAGTGAAGGGTATGGACAGATATACAATGAGCAGTTCTTC. Translating gives CASSEGYGQIYNEQFF.

The chain couples TRBV6-5 to TRBJ2-1; 7 bases align to TRBD1. The CDR3 is made up of 14 amino acids. The V and J ends lost 6 bases and 3 bases, in that order; junction bases with no gene match: 5. Per germline, CDR1 MNHEY and CDR2 SVGAGI. DNA for the CDR3: TGTGCCAGCAGAATTGACAGGGTCTACAATGAGCAGTTCTTC. Translating it yields CASRIDRVYNEQFF.

The rearrangement joins TRBV3-1 (or the pseudogene TRBV3-2) to TRBJ2-5; 9 positions agree with TRBD1. The CDR3 spans 17 residues. Looked up from germline, CDR1 is LGHDT and CDR2 is YNNKEL (reference sequence). J was trimmed by 0 bases and V by 1 base; bases with no gene match: 6. The CDR3 is CASSQVLTGGYQETQYF. CDR3 DNA sequence: TGTGCCAGCAGCCAAGTCCTTACAGGGGGCTACCAAGAGACCCAGTACTTC.

This sequence joins TRBV19 and TRBJ1-6, with D possibly TRBD1 on 5 matching bases. Trimming cost V 1 base and J 6 bases, with 10 bases left between them. Per the germline V gene, CDR1 is LNHDA and CDR2 is SQIVND (reference sequence). The CDR3 covers 15 residues. The CDR3 DNA reads TGTGCCAGTAGTATAGCAGGGCTACGTAATTCACCCCTCCACTTT. It codes for CASSIAGLRNSPLHF. Together with reference TRBV19 and TRBJ1-6, the CDR3 gives the full variable domain: DGGITQSPKYLFRKEGQNVTLSCEQNLNHDAMYWYRQDPGQGLRLIYYSQIVNDFQKGDIAEGYSVSREKKESFPLTVTSAQKNPTAFYLCASSIAGLRNSPLHFGNGTRLTVT.

The chain is built from TRBV7-9 and TRBJ2-1; 10 nucleotides align to TRBD2. This CDR3 is 16 amino acids long. The germline gives CDR1 SEHNR, CDR2 FQNEAQ (reference sequence). V was pared by 4 bases and J by 4 bases, with 7 bases of the junction left unmatched. The CDR3: CASSSFSGGRYNEQFF. In DNA form, the CDR3 reads TGTGCCAGCAGCTCATTTAGCGGGGGGAGATACAATGAGCAGTTCTTC.

The chain has TRBV5-1 and TRBJ1-3; D may be TRBD1 (5 bases). The length of the CDR3 is 15 residues. Trimming cost V 2 bases and J 0 bases, with 9 bases left between them. Germline CDR1 is SGHRS and CDR2 is YFSETQ. As DNA, the CDR3 is TGCGCCAGCAGCTTCCAGGGACTCTCTGGAAACACCATATATTTT. It encodes CASSFQGLSGNTIYF.